This record covers a single T cell receptor (beta chain). Antigen specificity is unknown. Clones were sequenced by immunoSEQ multiplex PCR, and TCRdb holds only the in-frame ones, with some missing. The sample lists some 120,000 clones, about 91% seen once, with approximately 3% in the top ten. V dropped 0 bases and J dropped 9 bases, with 10 bases sitting between them. The CDR3 has 13 residues. The germline CDR1 and CDR2 sequences are SGHRS and YFSETQ. This entry belongs to a study of T cell responses to AZD1222 COVID-19 vaccine. General observations from the study: It should be noted that donors were predominantly white British and more often female, and clonal diversity was possibly underestimated. Spike-specific TCR depth and breadth grew after two AZD1222 doses. The study found vaccine-associated CD4 TCRs spanning spike, dominant at 160-218 and 743-854. In all cases, repertoires were sampled only after the peak T cell response.

The clonotype comes from an adult in good health. The specimen comprised peripheral blood, sampled on day 0 of AZD1222 vaccination. The chain carries TRBV5-1 and TRBJ2-1; D gene unclear. The CDR3 DNA sequence: TGCGCCAGCAGCTTGGAAGCTCTGTTTGAGCAGTTCTTC. This gives the protein CASSLEALFEQFF.